These 7 T cell receptor beta chains were all obtained from the same sample, sequenced in a study of shared clonotypes between healthy human individuals. Assay used: immunoSEQ multiplex PCR; TCRdb lists only in-frame clones, some missing. The repertoire holds roughly 2.4 million clones, with approximately 96% as singletons. Material for sequencing was naive CD4+ T cells sorted from blood. Subset here: CD45RA+ positively selected. The receptors here all came from a young man in good health.

This chain connects TRBV5-6 to TRBJ1-6; unclear D gene. Germline V gene data show CDR1 as SGHDT and CDR2 as YYEEEE. This CDR3 has 15 residues. Between the trimmed V and J ends, which lost 0 bases and 5 bases, there was a span of 9 bases. This CDR3 reads CASSLAVGNNSPLHF. The CDR3 DNA reads TGTGCCAGCAGCTTGGCGGTCGGTAATAATTCACCCCTCCACTTT.

The rearrangement uses TRBV30 and TRBJ2-6, with D perhaps TRBD1 (6 bases). The length of the CDR3 is 16 residues. The germline V gene has CDR1 GTSNPN and CDR2 SVGIG (reference sequence). V gave up 2 bases and J gave up 1 base, with 12 bases separating them. The CDR3 protein is CAWSPGASSGANVLTF. For the CDR3, the DNA is TGTGCCTGGAGTCCAGGGGCTAGTTCTGGGGCCAACGTCCTGACTTTC.

The chain uses TRBV2 and TRBJ1-6, with a tentative D call TRBD1 (5 bases). The CDR3 is made up of 15 amino acids. Trimming pared 0 bases from V and 7 bases from J, leaving 10 bases between. Germline loops: CDR1 SNHLY, CDR2 FYNNEI. CDR3 sequence (DNA): TGTGCCAGCAGTGAAGCGCCGGGGGGGAATTCACCCCTCCACTTT. As protein: CASSEAPGGNSPLHF. The full variable domain, its missing parts supplied by reference TRBV2 and TRBJ1-6, is EPEVTQTPSHQVTQMGQEVILRCVPISNHLYFYWYRQILGQKVEFLVSFYNNEISEKSEIFDDQFSVERPDGSNFTLKIRSTKLEDSAMYFCASSEAPGGNSPLHFGNGTRLTVT.

The rearrangement links TRBV2 to TRBJ1-6, with a tentative D call TRBD1 (6 bases). Trimming stripped 8 bases from V and 0 bases from J, with 11 bases between. Germline CDR1 reads SNHLY; CDR2 reads FYNNEI. This CDR3 has 15 residues. For the CDR3, the DNA is TGTGCCAGCTGGAGGGGGAGCTCCTATAATTCACCCCTCCACTTT. Encoded protein: CASWRGSSYNSPLHF.

V is TRBV10-2 and J is TRBJ1-2; possibly TRBD1 for D (5 bases). Germline loops: CDR1 WSHSY, CDR2 SAAADI. The CDR3 extends over 13 amino acids. V was clipped by 7 bases and J by 8 bases, with 17 bases between them. For the CDR3, the DNA is TGCGCCAGCACCCCGGACGGGAGGGGAGGCTACACCTTC. Translation gives CASTPDGRGGYTF.

The gene calls are TRBV28 and TRBJ1-1; 8 positions match TRBD1. The CDR3 has 18 residues. In germline, CDR1 is MDHEN, CDR2 SYDVKM. With 5 bases clipped from V and 4 bases from J, the junction kept 18 bases outside the gene matches. As DNA, the CDR3 is TGTGCCAGCAGTCTCCGCTCAGGGGGCATAAAGAGAGGCACTGAAGCTTTCTTT. Translating it yields CASSLRSGGIKRGTEAFF. The whole variable domain, filled in from reference TRBV28 and TRBJ1-1, reads DVKVTQSSRYLVKRTGEKVFLECVQDMDHENMFWYRQDPGLGLRLIYFSYDVKMKEKGDIPEGYSVSREKKERFSLILESASTNQTSMYLCASSLRSGGIKRGTEAFFGQGTRLTVV.

The chain carries TRBV5-4 and TRBJ2-7, with TRBD2 identical over 7 bases. V was clipped by 4 bases and J by 3 bases; unmatched bases: 10. There are 15 residues in the CDR3. The V gene's germline CDR1 is SGHNT and CDR2 YYREEE (reference sequence). The CDR3 sequence is CASSPSGAVIYEQYF. CDR3 nucleotides: TGTGCCAGCAGCCCCAGCGGGGCTGTAATCTACGAGCAGTACTTC.